This T cell receptor beta chain comes out of a study of blood T cell repertoires in COVID-19 (dated by TCRdb to 2018 to 2020). For the wider study: The collaborator samples originated in the United States, Italy and Spain and spanned the acute and convalescent phases of COVID-19. The material from the prospective study consisted of cDNA or gDNA derived from T cells, B-cell-depleted T cells, or PBMCs. The dataset comprised deeply sampled blood TCRbeta repertoires from subjects exposed to, actively infected with, or recovered from COVID-19. A freely available public database, intended as a resource for researchers studying the immune response to SARS-CoV-2, is where the repertoires were released. The samples were drawn from the first 160 participants of the ongoing ImmuneRACE study and from 1,254 subjects provided by 6 global collaborators. Nearly every sample came with metadata listing a de-identified subject ID, COVID-19 status, age in years and sex. Where HLA class I and class II types were available, the types were taken from metadata supplied by the sample provider, not from assay-based typing.

Comment on this clone: The antigen this receptor binds is unknown. It has no much larger one-base neighbor in the sample; base qualities were not kept.

TCRbeta CDR3 regions were amplified from genomic DNA by means of the immunoSEQ Assay, a bias-controlled multiplex PCR. Per the source publication's procedure: The number of nucleated cells in each sample was estimated by amplification of reference gene primers within the assay. To quantify the absolute abundance of each unique TCRbeta CDR3 rearrangement, sequence reads were collapsed and filtered. For each sample, productive Simpson clonality was calculated by taking the square root of Simpson's diversity index across productive rearrangements. Sourced from immuneACCESS, this table was stored by TCRdb with only in-frame sequences that have V and J called. A share of the clones is absent; for the studies checked, an unresolved V gene accounts for under half, and the remainder has no known explanation. From that table come the V and J calls and clone size; the DNA was used to work out D and trimming. This sample lists about 200,000 clones; approximately 84% were detected once. The ten largest clones represent approximately 5.1% of the sample.

General conclusions and limits of the study: Clinical and demographic metadata were provided uncurated, with the amount varying by source and participant.

Each collaborating institution followed its own protocols to collect whole blood in K2EDTA tubes. For TCRbeta analysis, collaborators shipped samples in one of three forms: frozen whole blood, isolated PBMCs, or DNA extracted from either of those sample types. Taken from cysteine to phenylalanine, the CDR3 has 17 residues. CDR3 DNA only is kept here, 51 bases in frame from base 1. The CDR1 and CDR2 encoded by the germline V gene are SGHRS and YFSETQ. V is cut back by 4 bases and J by 4 bases, with 14 bases in the junction unmatched. The sample comprised peripheral blood. The sequence was obtained from a woman aged 70 to 79 with active or convalescent COVID-19. Rearrangement joined TRBV5-1 to TRBJ2-5; 9 middle bases align to TRBD1. The CDR3: CASSRYPGTGQGETQYF. In nucleotide form, the sequence is TGCGCCAGCAGCCGATACCCCGGGACAGGGCAGGGAGAGACCCAGTACTTC.